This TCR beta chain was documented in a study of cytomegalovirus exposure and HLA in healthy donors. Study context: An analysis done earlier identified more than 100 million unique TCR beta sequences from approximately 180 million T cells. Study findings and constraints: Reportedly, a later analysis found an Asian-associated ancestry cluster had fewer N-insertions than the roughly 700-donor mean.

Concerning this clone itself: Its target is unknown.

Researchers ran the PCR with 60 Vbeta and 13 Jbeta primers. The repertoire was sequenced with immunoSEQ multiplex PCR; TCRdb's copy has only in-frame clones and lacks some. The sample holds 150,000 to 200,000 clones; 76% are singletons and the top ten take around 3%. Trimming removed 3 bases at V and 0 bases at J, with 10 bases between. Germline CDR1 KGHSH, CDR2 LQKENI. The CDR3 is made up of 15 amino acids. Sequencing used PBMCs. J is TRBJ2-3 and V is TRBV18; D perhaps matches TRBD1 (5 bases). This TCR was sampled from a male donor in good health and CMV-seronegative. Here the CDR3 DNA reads TGTGCCAGCTCACCGCAGGGTTCTAGCACAGATACGCAGTATTTT. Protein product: CASSPQGSSTDTQYF. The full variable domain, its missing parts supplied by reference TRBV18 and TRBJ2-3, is NAGVMQNPRHLVRRRGQEARLRCSPMKGHSHVYWYRQLPEEGLKFMVYLQKENIIDESGMPKERFSAEFPKEGPSILRIQQVVRGDSAAYFCASSPQGSSTDTQYFGPGTRLTVL.